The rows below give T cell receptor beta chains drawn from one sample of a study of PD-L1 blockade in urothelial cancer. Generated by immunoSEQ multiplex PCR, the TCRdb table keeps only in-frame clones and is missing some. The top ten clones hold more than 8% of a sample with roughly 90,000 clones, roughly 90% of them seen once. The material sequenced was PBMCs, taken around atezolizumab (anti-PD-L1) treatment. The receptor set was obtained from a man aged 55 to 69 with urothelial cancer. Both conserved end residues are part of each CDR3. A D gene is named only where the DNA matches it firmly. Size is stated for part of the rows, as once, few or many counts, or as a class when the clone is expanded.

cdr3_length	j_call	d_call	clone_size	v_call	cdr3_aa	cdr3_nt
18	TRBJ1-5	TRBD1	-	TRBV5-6	CASSLLGTGPYSNQPQHF	TGTGCCAGCAGCCTCCTCGGGACAGGACCGTATAGCAATCAGCCCCAGCATTTT
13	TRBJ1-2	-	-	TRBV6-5	CAVGDGANYGYTF	TGTGCCGTAGGAGACGGAGCTAACTATGGCTACACCTTC
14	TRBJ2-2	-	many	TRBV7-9	CASSLAWLTGELFF	TGTGCCAGCAGCTTAGCCTGGCTCACCGGGGAGCTGTTTTTT
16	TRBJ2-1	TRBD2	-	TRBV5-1	CASSWGLRSSYNEQFF	TGCGCCAGCAGCTGGGGACTAAGGAGCTCCTACAATGAGCAGTTCTTC
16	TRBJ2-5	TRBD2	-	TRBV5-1	CASSPGGTSGQETQYF	TGCGCCAGCAGCCCGGGGGGGACTAGCGGTCAAGAGACCCAGTACTTC
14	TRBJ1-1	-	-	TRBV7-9	CASSLDGGGTEAFF	TGTGCCAGCAGCTTAGATGGGGGGGGCACTGAAGCTTTCTTT
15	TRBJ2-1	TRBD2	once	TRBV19	CASSILTSGNNEQFF	TGTGCCAGTAGTATCTTGACTAGCGGTAACAATGAGCAGTTCTTC
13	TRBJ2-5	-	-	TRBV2	CASSGGLQETQYF	TGTGCCAGCAGTGGCGGTTTACAAGAGACCCAGTACTTC
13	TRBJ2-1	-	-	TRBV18	CASSLSEGHEQFF	TGTGCCAGCTCACTTTCTGAGGGCCATGAGCAGTTCTTC
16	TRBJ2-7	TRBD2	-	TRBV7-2	CASSVRASGTSYEQYF	TGTGCCAGCAGCGTGAGGGCTAGCGGGACTTCCTACGAGCAGTACTTC
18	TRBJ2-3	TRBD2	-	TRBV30	CAWSRGLAGADPRSTQYF	TGTGCCTGGAGTAGGGGACTAGCGGGGGCTGACCCCAGATCTACGCAGTATTTT